The 9 T cell receptor beta chains presented below share a single source sample, sequenced in a study of T cell changes during pregnancy in multiple sclerosis. Profiling relied on immunoSEQ multiplex PCR, and the TCRdb table lists in-frame clones only, not all of them. The sample consists of approximately 62,000 clones, about 92% of them appearing once. The material sequenced was CD8+ T cells from peripheral blood mononuclear cells, taken in the second trimester of pregnancy. The receptor source for this set is a female donor with multiple sclerosis, enrolled in a pregnancy study.

Only a few counts were recorded for this clone. The chain couples TRBV13 to TRBJ1-1; TRBD1 agrees at 7 bases. V was clipped by 5 bases and J by 0 bases; unmatched bases: 6. Germline V lookup: CDR1 PRHDT, CDR2 FYEKMQ (reference sequence). The CDR3 sequence is 15 residues long. The CDR3 bases are TGTGCCAGCAGCATTAGAGGACAGGTGAACACTGAAGCTTTCTTT. Protein product: CASSIRGQVNTEAFF.

V gene TRBV7-9 combines with J gene TRBJ2-7; D is uncertain. Trimming pared 4 bases from V and 0 bases from J, leaving 7 bases between. From germline, CDR1 is SEHNR and CDR2 FQNEAQ (reference sequence). The CDR3 is made up of 13 amino acids. The CDR3, as DNA: TGTGCCAGCAGCTCCTCGAGCTCCTACGAGCAGTACTTC. As protein: CASSSSSSYEQYF.

The gene calls are TRBV4-3 and TRBJ1-2; 7 positions agree with TRBD1. Trimming removed 0 bases from V and 6 bases from J; junction bases left unmatched: 13. The germline CDR1 and CDR2 sequences are LGHNA and YSLEER. The CDR3 extends over 17 amino acids. In nucleotides, the CDR3 is TGCGCCAGCAGCCAAGATCGGAGACAGGGTAGGCTCGATGGCTACACCTTC. As protein: CASSQDRRQGRLDGYTF.

The rearrangement links TRBV27 to TRBJ2-7, with D perhaps TRBD1 (6 bases). Germline-derived CDR1 and CDR2 are MNHEY and SMNVEV (reference sequence). The CDR3 sequence is 14 residues long. V shed 8 bases and J shed 7 bases, with 21 bases lying between them. CDR3 amino acids: CASGFTAGVGEQYF. CDR3 DNA sequence: TGTGCCAGCGGGTTCACCGCAGGGGTCGGGGAGCAGTACTTC.

V is TRBV27 and J is TRBJ2-1, with TRBD2 matching 7 bases. The CDR3 loop spans 13 amino acids. From germline, CDR1 is MNHEY and CDR2 SMNVEV (reference sequence). V shed 3 bases and J 15 bases; nucleotides not matched to a gene: 11. The CDR3 coding sequence is TGTGCCAGCAGTTTTGGACCTAGCTTAGCGGGGTTCTTC. This sequence encodes CASSFGPSLAGFF.

V gene TRBV6-1 combines with J gene TRBJ1-5; tentatively, D is TRBD1 (6 bases). Germline assignment: CDR1 MNHNS and CDR2 SASEGT. Trimming removed 6 bases from V and 4 bases from J, with 16 bases in between. The CDR3 length is 15 residues. DNA of the CDR3: TGTGCCAGCAGCTCCGGACAGCCCTGGAATCAGCCCCAGCATTTT. Encoded protein: CASSSGQPWNQPQHF.

The chain links TRBV7-3 to TRBJ2-5; perhaps TRBD2 as D (5 bases). The CDR3 has 15 amino acids. Trimming left V 3 bases short and J 2 bases short, with 13 bases between. In germline, CDR1 is SGHTA, CDR2 FQGTGA. DNA of the CDR3: TGTGCCAGCAGCTTGCGAGGGTTGGGGCAAGAGACCCAGTACTTC. Protein: CASSLRGLGQETQYF.

This CDR3 reads CASSADTGELFF. In DNA form, the CDR3 reads TGCGCCAGCAGCGCGGACACCGGGGAGCTGTTTTTT. The rearrangement uses TRBV5-1 and TRBJ2-2; D gene uncertain. V was pared by 4 bases and J by 3 bases, with 4 bases between. In germline, CDR1 is SGHRS, CDR2 YFSETQ. The CDR3 is made up of 12 amino acids.

The chain links TRBV5-1 to TRBJ1-1; TRBD1 might be the D (6 bases). The CDR3 contains 15 residues. V was trimmed by 4 bases and J by 1 base, leaving 14 bases between them. Germline V gene sequence: CDR1 SGHRS, CDR2 YFSETQ. The CDR3 sequence is CASSAGGGGNTEAFF. DNA of the CDR3: TGCGCCAGCAGCGCGGGGGGGGGCGGGAACACTGAAGCTTTCTTT.